This T cell receptor (beta chain) was recovered during a study of Ad26.COV2.S vaccination and SARS-CoV-2 variants. Sequencing used immunoSEQ multiplex PCR; TCRdb keeps in-frame clones, though not all of them. The sample includes more than 250,000 clones, roughly 86% of them seen just once. Treatment described: roughly 20 received Ad26.COV2.S at low or high dose, single or two shots; about 5 received placebo; per-sample allocation not given. Sample collection was performed on day 63 after the first vaccine or placebo injection. Recruitment in Boston yielded a donor of adult age, 18-55 years. The V gene lost 0 bases and the J gene lost 7 bases, with 7 bases spanning the gap. Germline V CDR1 and CDR2: MGHRA, YSYEKL. There are 13 residues in the CDR3. This clone was found a few times.

The sequence came from a person between 18 and 65 years old who received the Ad26.COV2.S COVID-19 vaccine or a placebo. J is TRBJ1-5 and V is TRBV4-1, with unresolved D. The sequencing here drew on peripheral blood, taken in a trial of Ad26.COV2.S vaccine versus placebo. CDR3 sequence: CASSQDIDQPQHF. The CDR3 coding sequence is TGCGCCAGCAGCCAAGATATAGACCAGCCCCAGCATTTT.